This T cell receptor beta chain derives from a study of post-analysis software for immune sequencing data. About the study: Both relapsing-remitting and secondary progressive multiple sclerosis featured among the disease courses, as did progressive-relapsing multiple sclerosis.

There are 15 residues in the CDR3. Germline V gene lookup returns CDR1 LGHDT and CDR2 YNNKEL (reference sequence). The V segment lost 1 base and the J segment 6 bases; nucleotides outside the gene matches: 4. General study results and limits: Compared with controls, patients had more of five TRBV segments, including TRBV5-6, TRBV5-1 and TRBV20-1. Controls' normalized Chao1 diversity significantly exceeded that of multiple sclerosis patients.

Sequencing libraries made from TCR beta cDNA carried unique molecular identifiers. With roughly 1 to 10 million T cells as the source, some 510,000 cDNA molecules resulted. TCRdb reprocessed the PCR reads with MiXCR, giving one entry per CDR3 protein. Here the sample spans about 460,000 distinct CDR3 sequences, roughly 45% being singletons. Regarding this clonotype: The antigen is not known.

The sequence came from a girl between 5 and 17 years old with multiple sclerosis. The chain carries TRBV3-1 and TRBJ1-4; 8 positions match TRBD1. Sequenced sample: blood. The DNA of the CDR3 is TGTGCCAGCAGCCAAGGGTCAGGGGGCGATGAAAAACTGTTTTTT. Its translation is CASSQGSGGDEKLFF.